The clone carrying this T cell receptor (beta chain) has at least ten counts. Its antigen remains unidentified. This sample was taken from a study of neurological immune-mediated disorders. Study results and caveats: HTLV-1-associated myelopathy showed the most TCR clonal expansion; multiple sclerosis the least, below healthy controls. Clinical features showed no association with the multiple sclerosis repertoire cluster, and MRI features showed none either.

Germline-derived CDR1 and CDR2 are SGHAT and FQDESV (reference sequence). V lost 5 bases and J lost 0; bases outside the gene matches: 7. This CDR3 is 15 amino acids long. Each CDR3 protein is one row after TCRdb ran MiXCR on the 5' RACE reads. Among about 52,000 distinct CDR3 sequences listed, roughly 4% were seen once. This TCR was sampled from a man aged 25-45 years with multiple sclerosis. This chain joins TRBV11-1 and TRBJ2-7; 7 bases are a match to TRBD1. The sequencing input was PBMCs. The DNA of the CDR3 is TGTGCCAGCAGCCTATCACAGGGGCTCTCCTACGAGCAGTACTTC. Its protein is CASSLSQGLSYEQYF.